This paragraph reports one TCR beta chain. These data are taken from a study of T cells in Graves' hyperthyroidism and ophthalmopathy. What was amplified from RNA transcripts were TCR beta CDR3 regions. A set of HTBI primers served as the primers for a first-round RT-PCR of the TCR CDR3. MiXCR, run by TCRdb on the multiplex PCR reads, gives a single entry per CDR3 protein. The sample records a few hundred thousand distinct CDR3 sequences, around 20% being singletons. This TCR came from a man aged 18 to 30 with Graves' hyperthyroidism. Sequences were obtained from blood.

The CDR3 protein is CASSFRVRGGQGETQYF. The CDR3 DNA reads TGTGCCAGCAGCTTTAGAGTGCGGGGGGGCCAGGGAGAGACCCAGTACTTC. The V call is TRBV11-1, the J call TRBJ2-5; 9 nucleotides match TRBD2. This CDR3 contains 17 residues. The V gene end was trimmed by 3 bases and the J gene end by 4 bases; junction bases not matched to a gene: 12. The V gene's germline CDR1 is SGHAT and CDR2 FQDESV (reference sequence).